Listed below are T cell receptor beta chains from one sample, sequenced in a study of T cells in Graves' hyperthyroidism and ophthalmopathy. One entry per CDR3 protein, called by TCRdb with MiXCR from the multiplex PCR reads. Here the sample spans about 360,000 distinct CDR3 sequences, roughly 14% being singletons. The sequenced material came from blood. The receptors were gathered from a woman under 30 with Graves' hyperthyroidism that later progressed to Graves' ophthalmopathy. CDR3s include the opening cysteine and the closing phenylalanine or tryptophan. D genes are given only for firm matches. Rows may omit the clone size; those that give it use once, few, many or a size class.

abundance: .; v_gene: TRBV28; d_gene: TRBD1; j_gene: TRBJ1-3; CDR3aa: CASSPFMGRGPGNTIYF; CDR3nt: TGTGCCAGCAGTCCGTTCATGGGCAGGGGGCCTGGAAACACCATATATTTT
abundance: many; v_gene: TRBV6-1; d_gene: .; j_gene: TRBJ2-7; CDR3aa: CASIISFGYEQYF; CDR3nt: TGTGCCAGCATTATTAGTTTCGGCTACGAGCAGTACTTC
abundance: many; v_gene: TRBV6-1; d_gene: TRBD2; j_gene: TRBJ2-5; CDR3aa: CASVPGLAGETQYF; CDR3nt: TGTGCCAGCGTTCCGGGACTAGCGGGAGAGACCCAGTACTTC
abundance: many; v_gene: TRBV12-3/TRBV12-4; d_gene: .; j_gene: TRBJ1-2; CDR3aa: CASSSPGHGYTF; CDR3nt: TGTGCCAGCAGCTCTCCTGGGCATGGCTACACCTTC
abundance: many; v_gene: TRBV20-1; d_gene: TRBD2; j_gene: TRBJ2-3; CDR3aa: CSASRALAGLEPITDTQYF; CDR3nt: TGCAGTGCTTCCAGAGCACTAGCGGGCCTAGAACCGATCACAGATACGCAGTATTTT
abundance: .; v_gene: TRBV19; d_gene: TRBD1; j_gene: TRBJ2-2; CDR3aa: CASSRGQGNTGELFF; CDR3nt: TGTGCCAGTAGCCGGGGACAGGGCAACACCGGGGAGCTGTTTTTT
abundance: many; v_gene: TRBV27; d_gene: .; j_gene: TRBJ2-7; CDR3aa: CASSFSGYDEQYF; CDR3nt: TGTGCCAGCAGTTTTTCTGGGTATGACGAGCAGTACTTC
abundance: few; v_gene: TRBV4-2; d_gene: .; j_gene: TRBJ1-5; CDR3aa: CASSQESPRAGQPQHF; CDR3nt: TGTGCCAGCAGCCAAGAATCCCCCAGGGCCGGGCAGCCCCAGCATTTT
abundance: .; v_gene: TRBV7-9; d_gene: .; j_gene: TRBJ2-1; CDR3aa: CASSSNINEQFF; CDR3nt: TGTGCCAGCAGCTCCAATATCAATGAGCAGTTCTTC
abundance: .; v_gene: TRBV20-1; d_gene: .; j_gene: TRBJ1-2; CDR3aa: CSARDPSGVIPYGYTF; CDR3nt: TGCAGTGCTAGAGATCCCTCAGGGGTTATTCCCTACGGCTACACCTTC
abundance: .; v_gene: TRBV27; d_gene: TRBD2; j_gene: TRBJ2-7; CDR3aa: CAAGVLSEQYF; CDR3nt: TGTGCCGCGGGGGTCCTCTCCGAGCAGTACTTC
abundance: .; v_gene: TRBV29-1; d_gene: TRBD1; j_gene: TRBJ2-7; CDR3aa: CSVLRTGTSYEQYF; CDR3nt: TGCAGCGTTCTTAGGACAGGTACCTCCTACGAGCAGTACTTC
abundance: .; v_gene: TRBV3-1; d_gene: .; j_gene: TRBJ2-7; CDR3aa: CASSRPEGPSSYEQYF; CDR3nt: TGTGCCAGCAGCCGGCCGGAGGGGCCCAGCTCCTACGAGCAGTACTTC
abundance: .; v_gene: TRBV4-1; d_gene: .; j_gene: TRBJ1-4; CDR3aa: CASSQSIGTNEKLFF; CDR3nt: TGCGCCAGCAGCCAATCTATCGGGACTAATGAAAAACTGTTTTTT
abundance: many; v_gene: TRBV5-1; d_gene: TRBD2; j_gene: TRBJ2-7; CDR3aa: CASSLGKTSGSYEQYF; CDR3nt: TGCGCCAGCAGCTTGGGGAAGACTAGCGGCTCCTACGAGCAGTACTTC
abundance: many; v_gene: TRBV7-8; d_gene: .; j_gene: TRBJ2-4; CDR3aa: CASSFSRDKNIQYF; CDR3nt: TGTGCCAGCAGCTTTTCCCGGGACAAAAACATTCAGTACTTC
abundance: .; v_gene: TRBV7-2; d_gene: .; j_gene: TRBJ2-7; CDR3aa: CASSLVGGDYEQYF; CDR3nt: TGTGCCAGCAGCTTAGTGGGGGGTGACTACGAGCAGTACTTC
abundance: many; v_gene: TRBV30; d_gene: TRBD2; j_gene: TRBJ2-5; CDR3aa: CAWSVGLAGVRETQYF; CDR3nt: TGTGCCTGGAGTGTCGGGCTAGCGGGAGTCCGAGAGACCCAGTACTTC